The 5 T cell receptor beta chains below were found in one sample sequenced in a study of T cell changes during pregnancy in multiple sclerosis. Clones were sequenced by immunoSEQ multiplex PCR, and TCRdb holds only the in-frame ones, with some missing. The top ten clones hold about 0.75% of a sample with about 72,000 clones, roughly 91% of them seen once. Material: peripheral blood, obtained in the third trimester of pregnancy. The receptors were sampled from a female donor in good health, enrolled as a control in a pregnancy study.

This rearrangement joins TRBV11-3 to TRBJ1-1, with D possibly matching TRBD1 (6 bases). The CDR3 length is 14 residues. Trimming pared 4 bases from V and 5 bases from J, leaving 14 bases between. CDR1 and CDR2 (germline): SGHNT, YENEEA. This CDR3 reads CASSWGGRGTEAFF. In DNA, the CDR3 is TGTGCCAGCAGCTGGGGGGGGCGCGGGACTGAAGCTTTCTTT.

This clone was seen a single time. The chain recombines TRBV29-1 with TRBJ1-1, with 11 bases matching TRBD1. In germline, CDR1 is SQVTM, CDR2 ANQGSEA. V shed 6 bases and J 4 bases; nucleotides not matched to a gene: 4. The CDR3 runs to 13 residues. The CDR3: CSVDRGQGTEAFF. In DNA form, the CDR3 reads TGCAGCGTGGACAGGGGGCAGGGCACTGAAGCTTTCTTT.

The chain is built from TRBV25-1 and TRBJ2-7; the match to TRBD1 covers 8 bases. The CDR3 spans 15 residues. J gave up 0 bases and V 3 bases, and 4 bases lay outside the gene matches. CDR1 and CDR2 (germline): MGHDK, SYGVNS. CDR3 coding DNA: TGTGCCAGCAGTGAGGGCGGGACAGGCTCCTACGAGCAGTACTTC. This translates into CASSEGGTGSYEQYF.

CDR3 amino acids: CASSLRRTASYEQYF. In nucleotides, the CDR3 is TGTGCCAGCAGCTTACGCCGAACAGCTTCCTACGAGCAGTACTTC. The chain employs TRBV7-8 and TRBJ2-7; D not resolved. V was shortened by 2 bases and J by 1 base, with 12 bases between the two germline ends. CDR3 length: 15 amino acids. Germline assignment: CDR1 SGHVS and CDR2 FQNEAQ.

This chain links TRBV5-4 with TRBJ1-1; 8 bases map to TRBD1. Germline loops: CDR1 SGHNT, CDR2 YYREEE (reference sequence). V was pared by 4 bases and J by 8 bases, with 4 bases of the junction left unmatched. The CDR3 consists of 12 residues. The CDR3 DNA reads TGTGCCAGCAGCGACCGGGACAGGGAAGCTTTCTTT. It codes for CASSDRDREAFF.